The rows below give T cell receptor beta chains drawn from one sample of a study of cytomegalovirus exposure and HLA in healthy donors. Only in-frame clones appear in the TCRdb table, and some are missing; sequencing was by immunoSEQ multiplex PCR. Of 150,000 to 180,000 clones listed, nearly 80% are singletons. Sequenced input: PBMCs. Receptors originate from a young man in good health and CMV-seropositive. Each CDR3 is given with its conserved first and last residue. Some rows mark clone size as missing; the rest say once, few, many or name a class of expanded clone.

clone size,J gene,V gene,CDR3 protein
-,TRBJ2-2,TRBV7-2,CASSSLATGELFF
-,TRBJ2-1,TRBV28,CASRGQGAGGDEQFF
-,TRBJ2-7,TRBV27,CASSLPGQPSLYEQYF
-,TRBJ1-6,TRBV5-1,CASRAVGDSPLHF
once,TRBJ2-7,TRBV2,CASSGASGRGFSYEQYF
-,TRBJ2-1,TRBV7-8,CASSLRGGGYNEQFF
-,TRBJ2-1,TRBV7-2,CASSSSWNEQFF
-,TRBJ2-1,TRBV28,CASSPLGSSYNEQFF
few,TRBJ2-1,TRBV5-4,CASSRDSSGNEQFF
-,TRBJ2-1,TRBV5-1,CASSSSQGQGFF
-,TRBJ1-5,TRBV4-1,CASSQDDGGDQPQHF
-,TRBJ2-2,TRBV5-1,CASRGEGQGHTGELFF